Listed here are 30 T cell receptor beta chains from one sample, sequenced in a study of glioma-infiltrating T cells. The iRepertoire nested amplicon-rescue multiplex PCR amplified TCR alpha and beta CDR3s from RNA. TCRdb reanalysed the multiplex PCR reads using MiXCR and keeps one entry per CDR3 protein. The profile shows about 380,000 distinct CDR3 sequences, roughly two fifths of them singletons. Input material: glioma tissue, nonneoplastic brain tissue, or PBMCs (not recorded which). All receptors come from a human donor with low-grade glioma or glioblastoma, undergoing nonglioma brain surgery, or in good health (not recorded which).

The rearrangement links TRBV12-3 or TRBV12-4 to TRBJ2-1; tentative D call: TRBD2 (5 bases). V was pared by 5 bases and J by 7 bases, with 18 bases between. CDR3 size: 15 residues. CDR3 sequence reads: CASSALFRGGNEQFF. In DNA, the CDR3 is TGTGCCAGCAGTGCCCTATTTCGGGGTGGGAATGAGCAGTTCTTC.

This clonotype was found once. The chain carries TRBV6-2 or TRBV6-3 and TRBJ2-7; 8 bases line up with TRBD2. The CDR3 length is 15 residues. With 6 bases clipped from V and 5 bases from J, the junction kept 12 bases outside the gene matches. Looked up from germline, CDR1 is MNHEY and CDR2 is SVGEGT. The CDR3 nucleotides read TGTGCCAGCAGCGCACCCGGGACTAGTCGCGACGAGCAGTACTTC. Its protein product is CASSAPGTSRDEQYF.

This clonotype has only a few counts. This chain links TRBV25-1 with TRBJ2-1; D might be TRBD1 (5 bases). The length of the CDR3 is 15 residues. V was trimmed by 6 bases and J by 2 bases, leaving 14 bases between them. Looked up from germline, CDR1 is MGHDK and CDR2 is SYGVNS. For the CDR3, the DNA is TGTGCCAGCAGCCCCAAACGCAGGGCCTACAATGAGCAGTTCTTC. Protein: CASSPKRRAYNEQFF.

About this clonotype itself: Just one base apart from a much larger clone, this may be a read error. The chain carries TRBV6-5 and TRBJ2-3, with D perhaps matching TRBD1 (6 bases). The CDR3 contains 16 residues. Germline V CDR1 and CDR2: MNHEY, SVGAGI. Trimming removed 2 bases at V and 4 bases at J, with 16 bases between. The CDR3 region has the DNA TGTGCCAGCAGTTACCCATTGACAGGAGCGTCAGATACGCAGTATTTT. Its translation is CASSYPLTGASDTQYF.

The V and J genes are TRBV4-1 and TRBJ1-3; D call uncertain. Germline V CDR1 and CDR2: MGHRA, YSYEKL. The CDR3 runs 15 residues. V was trimmed by 0 bases and J by 0 bases, leaving 6 bases between them. CDR3 region: CASSQDNFSGNTIYF. The CDR3 bases are TGCGCCAGCAGCCAAGACAATTTCTCTGGAAACACCATATATTTT.

To note about this clonotype: A much larger clone differs from this one at a single base, so this may be a read error. This chain connects TRBV27 to TRBJ2-1; D uncertain. The J call is uncertain, as TRBJ2-5 better fits the DNA end. This CDR3 has 14 amino acids. The germline V gene has CDR1 MNHEY and CDR2 SMNVEV (reference sequence). The CDR3 nucleotides are TGTGCCAGCAGTCCGAGGCCCCACGGAGAGACCCAGTACTTC. The encoded protein is CASSPRPHGETQYF.

The V call is TRBV27, the J call TRBJ2-7; no clear D gene. The germline V gene has CDR1 MNHEY and CDR2 SMNVEV (reference sequence). V lost 7 bases and J lost 2, with 12 bases in between. The CDR3 runs to 13 residues. The CDR3 sequence: CASTDLRTYEQYF. The CDR3 DNA follows: TGTGCCAGCACGGACCTACGCACCTACGAGCAGTACTTC.

This clonotype appeared many times. The genes are TRBV6-2 or TRBV6-3 and TRBJ2-2; no definite D call. With 0 bases removed from V and 5 bases from J, the gap between germline ends came to 7 bases. Per the germline V gene, CDR1 is MNHEY and CDR2 is SVGEGT. The CDR3 length is 14 residues. The DNA for the CDR3 is TGTGCCAGCAGTTACTCAAGGTCGACCGGGGAGCTGTTTTTT. The encoded protein is CASSYSRSTGELFF.

This clonotype was seen a few times. The chain combines TRBV4-3 with TRBJ1-2; weak D call: TRBD1 (5 bases). Germline CDR1 and CDR2: LGHNA and YSLEER. CDR3 size: 14 residues. The germline V and J ends were trimmed by 0 bases and 4 bases, with 9 bases remaining between them. CDR3 DNA: TGCGCCAGCAGCCAAGAAGGGGCAGCCTATGGCTACACCTTC. Its translation: CASSQEGAAYGYTF.

Turning to this clonotype: This may stem from a read error, because a much larger clone lies one nucleotide away. J is TRBJ1-1 and V is TRBV5-4; TRBD1 is a possible D gene (5 bases). The germline V gene encodes CDR1 SGHNT and CDR2 YYREEE (reference sequence). The CDR3 contains 13 residues. This CDR3 is CASSLDRNTKAFF. CDR3 DNA sequence: TGTGCCAGCAGCTTGGACAGGAACACTAAAGCTTTCTTT. Based on the CDR3 plus reference TRBV5-4 and TRBJ1-1, the full variable domain is ETGVTQSPTHLIKTRGQQVTLRCSSQSGHNTVSWYQQALGQGPQFIFQYYREEENGRGNFPPRFSGLQFPNYSSELNVNALELDDSALYLCASSLDRNTKAFFGQGTRLTVV.

The rearrangement uses TRBV29-1 and TRBJ2-5; 7 bases map to TRBD1. V lost 5 bases to trimming and J lost 4 bases; unmatched junction nucleotides: 10. Germline-derived CDR1 and CDR2 are SQVTM and ANQGSEA. The CDR3 has 14 amino acids. CDR3 residues: CSVCRTGGVETQYF. The CDR3 nucleotides are TGCAGCGTTTGCCGGACAGGAGGAGTAGAGACCCAGTACTTC.

This clonotype has ten or more counts. One end of the junction does not line up with germline, which may come from a read error. The V and J genes are TRBV6-1 and TRBJ1-1; D remains ambiguous. Germline-derived CDR1 and CDR2 are MNHNS and SASEGT. This CDR3 region has 12 residues. CDR3 bases: TGTGCCAGCACTGAAGACCACACTGAAGCTTTCTTT. This encodes CASTEDHTEAFF.

The chain links TRBV5-1 to TRBJ2-3, with D possibly TRBD1 on 5 matching bases. V was trimmed by 5 bases and J by 4 bases, leaving 8 bases between them. The CDR3 is made up of 12 amino acids. Germline CDR1 reads SGHRS; CDR2 reads YFSETQ. The CDR3 DNA sequence: TGCGCCAGCAGGGTAGGGGCAGATACGCAGTATTTT. Translated: CASRVGADTQYF.

The chain carries TRBV2 and TRBJ1-1; D remains ambiguous. CDR3 length: 14 amino acids. Germline CDR1 reads SNHLY; CDR2 reads FYNNEI. V shed 3 bases and J shed 1 base, with 9 bases lying between them. CDR3 nucleotide sequence: TGTGCCAGCAGTGAGATATTACAGAACACTGAAGCTTTCTTT. Protein sequence: CASSEILQNTEAFF.

As for this clonotype: A much more abundant neighbour one base away suggests this may be a read error. The CDR3 DNA reads as TGCGCCAGCAGCCATGGACAGGGAGGCGATGAGCAGTTCTTC. Translated, it gives CASSHGQGGDEQFF. The chain couples TRBV4-1 to TRBJ2-1; 8 nucleotides line up with TRBD1. CDR3 length: 14 residues. Losses at the gene ends were 3 bases for V and 8 bases for J; bases not matched to a gene: 6. CDR1 is MGHRA, CDR2 YSYEKL, per germline.

This clonotype has at least ten counts. The rearrangement links TRBV28 to TRBJ2-1, with 8 bases lining up with TRBD2. Trimming took 4 bases from V and 0 from J; bases not matched to a gene: 11. CDR1 and CDR2 (germline): MDHEN, SYDVKM. The CDR3 loop spans 18 amino acids. For the CDR3, the DNA is TGTGCCAGCAGTTCGGCACCGGGACTAGGGGTCTCCTACAATGAGCAGTTCTTC. Its translation is CASSSAPGLGVSYNEQFF. The entire variable domain, with the rest obtained from reference TRBV28 and TRBJ2-1, is as follows: DVKVTQSSRYLVKRTGEKVFLECVQDMDHENMFWYRQDPGLGLRLIYFSYDVKMKEKGDIPEGYSVSREKKERFSLILESASTNQTSMYLCASSSAPGLGVSYNEQFFGPGTRLTVL.

The chain has TRBV6-1 and TRBJ2-7; D might be TRBD1 (7 bases). The CDR3 sequence is 16 residues long. V was clipped by 6 bases and J by 4 bases, with 22 bases between them. Looked up from germline, CDR1 is MNHNS and CDR2 is SASEGT. The CDR3 nucleotides read TGTGCCAGCAGCTACGGAGGGGGCGCATCCCGGTACGAGCAGTACTTC. Translation gives CASSYGGGASRYEQYF.

Turning to this clonotype: A read error may be the cause here, since a much bigger clone is one base away. No conserved phenylalanine or tryptophan is present at the end of the CDR3, so a read error is the likely explanation. V usage is TRBV20-1 and J usage is TRBJ1-1, with a tentative D call TRBD1 (6 bases). Germline V gene sequence: CDR1 DFQATT, CDR2 SNEGSKA (reference sequence). Trimming stripped 5 bases from V and 3 bases from J, with 13 bases between. The CDR3 has 13 residues. In DNA, the CDR3 is TGCAGTGCTGTACAGGGAGGAGACACTGAAGCTTTCCTT. The encoded protein is CSAVQGGDTEAFL.

This clonotype showed up many times. This chain links TRBV28 with TRBJ1-2; TRBD1 aligns across 11 bases. J lost 8 bases, V lost 6 bases, and 11 bases had no gene match. The germline V gene has CDR1 MDHEN and CDR2 SYDVKM. This CDR3 comprises 15 residues. CDR3 amino acids: CASRPTGQGVGGYTF. As DNA, the CDR3 is TGTGCCAGCAGACCAACGGGACAGGGGGTGGGAGGCTACACCTTC.

As for this clonotype: This may arise from a read error, as a much more abundant clone is one base away. The chain links TRBV6-6 to TRBJ1-5; D uncertain. Looked up from germline, CDR1 is MNHNY and CDR2 is SVGAGI (reference sequence). This CDR3 has 13 amino acids. The CDR3 loop reads CASGYSPIQPQHF. The CDR3 DNA reads as TGTGCCAGCGGTTACTCTCCAATCCAGCCCCAGCATTTT.

This clonotype was seen at least ten times. This chain joins TRBV28 and TRBJ1-2; D unclear. The CDR3 contains 12 residues. The germline gives CDR1 MDHEN, CDR2 SYDVKM. V lost 10 bases and J lost 6, with 15 bases in between. The chain's CDR3 is CATSQRENGYTF. The CDR3 DNA sequence: TGTGCCACCTCTCAGAGGGAGAATGGCTACACCTTC.

This chain connects TRBV4-2 to TRBJ1-1, with D hard to call. CDR3 length: 11 residues. The germline V and J ends were trimmed by 6 bases and 7 bases, with 9 bases remaining between them. From germline, CDR1 is LGHNA and CDR2 YNFKEQ. CDR3 sequence reads: CASRRRGEAFF. In DNA, the CDR3 is TGTGCCAGCAGACGTCGGGGTGAAGCTTTCTTT.

The V and J genes are TRBV10-3 and TRBJ2-3; the match to TRBD1 covers 8 bases. Per the germline V gene, CDR1 is ENHRY and CDR2 is SYGVKD. This CDR3 region has 14 residues. V was clipped by 11 bases and J by 4 bases; unmatched bases: 11. The CDR3 region has the DNA TGTGCCCCCCAAACAGGGGGTAGAGCAGATACGCAGTATTTT. Encoded protein: CAPQTGGRADTQYF.

Notes on this clonotype: Being one base from a much bigger clone, this may be a read error. The chain carries TRBV27 and TRBJ2-7; D may match TRBD1 or TRBD2 (7 bases each). Germline values: CDR1 MNHEY, CDR2 SMNVEV (reference sequence). The ends were cut back, 5 bases at V and 2 bases at J, with 16 bases in the middle. The length of the CDR3 is 15 residues. CDR3 nucleotide sequence: TGTGCCAGCAGTCAGCGGGACAGTGAAGCCTACGAGCAGTACTTC. Protein sequence: CASSQRDSEAYEQYF.

Points on this clonotype: A much larger clone is a single base away; this may be a read error. The chain couples TRBV6-5 to TRBJ1-2; 12 bases map to TRBD1. Losses at the gene ends were 4 bases for V and 7 bases for J; bases not matched to a gene: 4. Looked up from germline, CDR1 is MNHEY and CDR2 is SVGAGI. CDR3 length: 14 residues. CDR3 sequence (DNA): TGTGCCAGCAGTTCCGGGACAGGGGGCGCTGGCTACACCTTC. This translates into CASSSGTGGAGYTF.

This chain joins TRBV2 and TRBJ2-1; D remains unclear. The V end lost 4 bases, the J end lost 0 bases, and 7 bases lay between the germline ends. CDR1 is SNHLY and CDR2 is FYNNEI in the germline V gene. The CDR3 spans 14 residues. CDR3 nucleotide sequence: TGTGCCAGCAGTGGTCGGAACTCCTACAATGAGCAGTTCTTC. Amino acids: CASSGRNSYNEQFF.

This clonotype has ten or more counts. The junction does not match germline at one end; this may be a read error. This chain uses TRBV20-1 with TRBJ1-1; D gene uncertain. CDR1 and CDR2 (germline): DFQATT, SNEGSKA (reference sequence). The CDR3 sequence is 12 residues long. The CDR3 DNA sequence: TGCAGTGCTAGAGATCTGAAGACTGAAGCTTTCTTT. Protein: CSARDLKTEAFF.

Turning to this clonotype: One end of the junction does not line up with germline, which may come from a read error. CDR3 protein: CATSDLRGGTYTQYF. CDR3 coding DNA: TGTGCCACCAGTGATTTGCGGGGAGGCACATATACGCAGTATTTT. The J gene is TRBJ2-3, the V gene TRBV24-1; perhaps TRBD2 as D (6 bases). The length of the CDR3 is 15 residues. The V gene's germline CDR1 is KGHDR and CDR2 SFDVKD.

This clonotype was seen a few times. This chain links TRBV10-3 with TRBJ2-7, with 8 bases aligning to TRBD2. In germline, CDR1 is ENHRY, CDR2 SYGVKD. The CDR3 is 16 residues long. V was pared by 3 bases and J by 5 bases, with 12 bases of the junction left unmatched. The chain's CDR3 is CAISDFKGLVSHEQYF. In DNA form, the CDR3 reads TGTGCCATCAGTGATTTTAAGGGACTAGTCTCTCACGAGCAGTACTTC.

The V gene is TRBV20-1, the J gene TRBJ2-3; possibly TRBD2 for D (5 bases). The CDR3 length is 11 residues. V lost 4 bases, J lost 8 bases, and 10 bases lay in between. The V gene's germline CDR1 is DFQATT and CDR2 SNEGSKA (reference sequence). The CDR3, as DNA: TGCAGTGCTACACCTCGGGGTACGCAGTATTTT. It translates to CSATPRGTQYF.